A single T cell receptor (beta chain) is shown here with its context. Germline V gene lookup returns CDR1 LGHNA and CDR2 YSLEER. Germline trimming cut 0 bases from V and 5 bases from J; bases unmatched to any gene: 9. The CDR3 is 17 residues long. The sample originates from a study of cytomegalovirus exposure and HLA in healthy donors. In the PCR, 60 Vbeta and 13 Jbeta primers were used. Sequencing used immunoSEQ multiplex PCR; TCRdb keeps in-frame clones, though not all of them. The table records roughly 150,000 clones, approximately 70% of them present only once. The sequence came from a woman aged 18 to 35 in good health and CMV-seronegative. The V and J genes are TRBV4-3 and TRBJ2-1, with 8 positions matching TRBD2. Sequenced input: PBMCs. The CDR3 DNA follows: TGCGCCAGCAGCCAAGATCGTATTAGCGGGATGAACAATGAGCAGTTCTTC. Encoded protein: CASSQDRISGMNNEQFF.